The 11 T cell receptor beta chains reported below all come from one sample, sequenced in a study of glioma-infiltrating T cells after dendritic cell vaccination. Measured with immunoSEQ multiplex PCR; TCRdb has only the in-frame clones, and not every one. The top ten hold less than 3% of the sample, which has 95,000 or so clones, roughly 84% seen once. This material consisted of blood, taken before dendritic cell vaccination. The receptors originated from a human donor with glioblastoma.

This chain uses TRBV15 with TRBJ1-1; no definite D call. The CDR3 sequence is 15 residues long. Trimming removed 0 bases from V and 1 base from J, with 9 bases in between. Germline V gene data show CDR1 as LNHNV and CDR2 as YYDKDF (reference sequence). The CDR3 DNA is TGTGCCACCAGCAGAGATATAGCGCAGAACACTGAAGCTTTCTTT. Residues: CATSRDIAQNTEAFF.

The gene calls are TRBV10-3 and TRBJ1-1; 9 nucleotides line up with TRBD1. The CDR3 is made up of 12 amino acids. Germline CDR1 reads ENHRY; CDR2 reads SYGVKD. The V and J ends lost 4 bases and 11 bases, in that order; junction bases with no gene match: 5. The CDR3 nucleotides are TGTGCCATCAGTGGACCCGACAGGGGGGCTTTCTTT. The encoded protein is CAISGPDRGAFF.

The CDR3 is CASSFLYSGNPSYNEQFF. In DNA, the CDR3 is TGTGCCAGCAGTTTTCTTTATAGCGGGAACCCCTCCTACAATGAGCAGTTCTTC. The chain recombines TRBV27 with TRBJ2-1, with 8 positions matching TRBD2. CDR1 and CDR2 (germline): MNHEY, SMNVEV (reference sequence). This CDR3 comprises 18 residues. V lost 3 bases to trimming and J lost 0 bases; unmatched junction nucleotides: 10.

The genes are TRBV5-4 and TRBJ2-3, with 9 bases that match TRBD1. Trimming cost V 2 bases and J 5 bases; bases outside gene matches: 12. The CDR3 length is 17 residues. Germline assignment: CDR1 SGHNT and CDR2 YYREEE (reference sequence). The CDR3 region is CASSFLQGAMFGDTQYF. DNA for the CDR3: TGTGCCAGCAGCTTCCTACAGGGGGCGATGTTTGGAGATACGCAGTATTTT.

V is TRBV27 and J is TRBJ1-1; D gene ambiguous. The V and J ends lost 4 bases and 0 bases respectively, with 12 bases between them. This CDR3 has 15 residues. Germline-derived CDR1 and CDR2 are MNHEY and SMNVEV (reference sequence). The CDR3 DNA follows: TGTGCCAGCAGTTCCCGAGGAGCTATGAACACTGAAGCTTTCTTT. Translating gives CASSSRGAMNTEAFF.

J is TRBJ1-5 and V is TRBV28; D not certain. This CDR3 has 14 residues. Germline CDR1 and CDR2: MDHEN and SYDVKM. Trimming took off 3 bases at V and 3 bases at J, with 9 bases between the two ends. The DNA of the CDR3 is TGTGCCAGCAGTTTTTCCGGGGACAATCAGCCCCAGCATTTT. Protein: CASSFSGDNQPQHF.

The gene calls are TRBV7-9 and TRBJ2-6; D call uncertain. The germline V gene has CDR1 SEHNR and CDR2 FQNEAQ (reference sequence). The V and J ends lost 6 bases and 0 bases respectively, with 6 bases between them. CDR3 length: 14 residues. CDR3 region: CASSLISGANVLTF. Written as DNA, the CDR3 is TGTGCCAGCAGTCTTATCTCTGGGGCCAACGTCCTGACTTTC.

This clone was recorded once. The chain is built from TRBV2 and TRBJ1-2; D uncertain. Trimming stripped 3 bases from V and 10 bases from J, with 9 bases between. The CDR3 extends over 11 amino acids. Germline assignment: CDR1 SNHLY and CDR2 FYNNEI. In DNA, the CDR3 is TGTGCCAGCAGTGATTCGAGAGTCTACACCTTC. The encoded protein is CASSDSRVYTF.

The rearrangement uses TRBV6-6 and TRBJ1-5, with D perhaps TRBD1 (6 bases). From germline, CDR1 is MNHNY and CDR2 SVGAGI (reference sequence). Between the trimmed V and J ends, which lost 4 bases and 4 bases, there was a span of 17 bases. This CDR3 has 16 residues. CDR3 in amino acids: CASSSSQSRGNQPQHF. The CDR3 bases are TGTGCCAGCAGTTCCTCCCAATCTAGGGGGAATCAGCCCCAGCATTTT.

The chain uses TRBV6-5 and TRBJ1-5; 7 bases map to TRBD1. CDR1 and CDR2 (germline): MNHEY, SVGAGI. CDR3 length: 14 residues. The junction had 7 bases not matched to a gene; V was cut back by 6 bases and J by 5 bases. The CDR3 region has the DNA TGTGCCAGCAGGGCACAGGGGCCCTATCAGCCCCAGCATTTT. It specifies CASRAQGPYQPQHF.

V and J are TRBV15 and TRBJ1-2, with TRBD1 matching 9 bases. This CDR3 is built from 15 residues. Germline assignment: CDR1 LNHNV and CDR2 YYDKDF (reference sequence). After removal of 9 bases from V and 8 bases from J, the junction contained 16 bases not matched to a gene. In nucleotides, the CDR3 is TGTGCCACGCAGCGGAGTACAGGGGGCATAGAGGGCTACACCTTC. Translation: CATQRSTGGIEGYTF.